A selection of T cell receptor beta chains follows, all from one sample in a study of blood T cells in healthy people across ages. One entry per CDR3 protein results from TCRdb running MiXCR on the 5' RACE reads. The table records fewer than 2 million distinct CDR3 sequences, about two fifths of them present only once. The specimen sequenced was blood. These receptors were obtained from a human donor in good health. Each CDR3 is given with its conserved first and last residue. D genes are given only for firm matches. For some rows the clone size is stated as once, few or many, or as a class when expanded; others skip it.

cdr3_length | clone_size | d_call | j_call | v_call | cdr3_nt | cdr3_aa
14 | many | TRBD2 | TRBJ2-6 | TRBV5-1 | TGTGCCAGCGGGGAGGGATCTGGGGCCAACGTCCTGACTTTC | CASGEGSGANVLTF
14 | . | . | TRBJ2-1 | TRBV11-2 | TGTGCCAGCAGTTTCCACCTAGAATGGGTTGAGCAGTTCTTC | CASSFHLEWVEQFF
16 | once | TRBD1 | TRBJ2-3 | TRBV4-2 | TGTGCCAGCAGCCAAGGGGACAGGGGGCGATTAGATACGCAGTATTTT | CASSQGDRGRLDTQYF
13 | . | . | TRBJ2-3 | TRBV5-1 | TGCGCCAGCAGCTCGCGCAGGGGTGATACGCAGTATTTT | CASSSRRGDTQYF
13 | . | . | TRBJ2-5 | TRBV7-2 | TGTGCCAGCAGCCCAGTGGAGATGGAGACCCAGTACTTC | CASSPVEMETQYF
12 | once | . | TRBJ2-5 | TRBV20-1 | TGCAGTGCGAGGGAAGGGGCCAAGACCCAGTACTTC | CSAREGAKTQYF
14 | few | . | TRBJ1-5 | TRBV10-3 | TGTGCCATCAGTGAGTCTGAAAGCAATCAGCCCCAGCATTTT | CAISESESNQPQHF
14 | . | . | TRBJ2-4 | TRBV19 | TGTGCCAGTAGCGAAGACAGGTGGTTAAACATTCAGTACTTC | CASSEDRWLNIQYF
18 | few | . | TRBJ2-3 | TRBV5-1 | TGCGCCAGCAGGCCGGTTATTTTCAACCCCACGGACACAGATACGCAGTATTTT | CASRPVIFNPTDTDTQYF
12 | . | . | TRBJ2-7 | TRBV20-1 | TGCAGTGCTGGGACCAACCGCTACGGGCAGTACTTC | CSAGTNRYGQYF
17 | few | . | TRBJ2-1 | TRBV24-1 | TGTGCCACCAGTGATACGACCAGTTTACTCTCCTACAGTGAGCAGTTCTTC | CATSDTTSLLSYSEQFF
13 | . | TRBD1 | TRBJ1-6 | TRBV7-3 | TGTGCCAGCAGCCGACAGGGGGATTCACCCCTCCACTTT | CASSRQGDSPLHF
15 | . | TRBD1 | TRBJ1-2 | TRBV2 | TGTGCCAGCAGGGATATGGGACAGGGTGGTCATGGCTACACCTTC | CASRDMGQGGHGYTF
13 | . | . | TRBJ1-6 | TRBV25-1 | TGTGCCGCTGGGGCAGCCAGAAATTCACCCCTCCACTTT | CAAGAARNSPLHF
16 | . | . | TRBJ1-1 | TRBV4-1 | TGCGCCAGCAGCTGGGGGAGGTCCGTGGGGAACACTGAAGCTTTCTTT | CASSWGRSVGNTEAFF
13 | . | TRBD2 | TRBJ2-7 | TRBV20-1 | TGCAGTACTCCGAGGCGGGGGAACTACGAGCAGTACTTC | CSTPRRGNYEQYF
14 | once | TRBD1 | TRBJ1-1 | TRBV19 | TGTGCCAGTAGGGGGGACAGATTGAACACTGAAGCTTTCTTT | CASRGDRLNTEAFF
15 | once | TRBD1 | TRBJ1-2 | TRBV20-1 | TGCAGTGCTAGTCTCGGACAGGGGGTCGCGGATGGCGACACCTTC | CSASLGQGVADGDTF
11 | . | . | TRBJ1-1 | TRBV12-3/TRBV12-4 | TGTGCCAGCAGCTACGGGAGGGGAGCTTTCTTT | CASSYGRGAFF
14 | . | . | TRBJ2-7 | TRBV15 | TGTGCCACCAGCACGACAGGGAGGACCAACGAGCAGTACTTC | CATSTTGRTNEQYF
14 | few | . | TRBJ2-1 | TRBV12-3/TRBV12-4 | TGTGCCAGCAGTTCAGGAAGTGCCTACAATGAGCAGTTCTTC | CASSSGSAYNEQFF
13 | . | . | TRBJ1-2 | TRBV9 | TGTGCCAGAGATGACAGAACTAACTGTGGCTACACCTTC | CARDDRTNCGYTF
14 | once | TRBD1 | TRBJ2-1 | TRBV5-1 | TGCGCCAGCAGCTTAGGACAGGTGAGCAATGAGCAGTTCTTC | CASSLGQVSNEQFF
13 | . | . | TRBJ2-5 | TRBV7-2 | TGTGCCAGCAGCTTCGACCAGGAAGAGACCCAGTACTTC | CASSFDQEETQYF
17 | . | . | TRBJ2-7 | TRBV7-9 | TGTGCCAGCAGCCCCCCCCCGGGCAGGATACGCTCCTACGAGCAGTACTTC | CASSPPPGRIRSYEQYF
14 | few | . | TRBJ2-3 | TRBV20-1 | TGCAGTGCTAGATCGGGCCACAACACAGATACGCAGTATTTT | CSARSGHNTDTQYF
14 | once | . | TRBJ2-1 | TRBV20-1 | TGCAGTGCTAACCGGGACTTGGGTATCTATGAGCAGTTCTTC | CSANRDLGIYEQFF